Sequencing of this T cell receptor (beta chain) was carried out in a study of T cells in Graves' hyperthyroidism and ophthalmopathy. There were TCR beta CDR3 regions amplified from RNA transcripts. In the first-round RT-PCR of the TCR CDR3, the HTBI primer set was used. A single record per CDR3 protein comes from TCRdb applying MiXCR to the multiplex PCR reads. The sample contains more than 550,000 distinct CDR3 sequences, around a sixth of which appear only once. The CDR3 spans 12 residues. Looked up from germline, CDR1 is GTSNPN and CDR2 is SVGIG (reference sequence). V lost 5 bases to trimming and J lost 0 bases, with 5 bases between them. Patients aged 18 to 65 had newly diagnosed hyperthyroidism that had lasted under 2 months. Diagnosis relied on clinical symptoms, serum thyroxine and TRAb, thyroid ultrasound and orbital computed tomography.

This clonotype originated in a woman aged 45-59 years with Graves' hyperthyroidism that later progressed to Graves' ophthalmopathy. The sample consisted of blood. The rearrangement links TRBV30 to TRBJ1-3, with D uncertain. The CDR3 loop is CAWAPSGNTIYF. The CDR3 DNA is TGTGCCTGGGCCCCCTCTGGAAACACCATATATTTT.